This TCR beta chain was sequenced for a study of blood T cell repertoires in COVID-19. The method was immunoSEQ multiplex PCR; TCRdb's version includes in-frame clones alone and lacks a portion of them. The table includes 470,000 or so clones, around 85% detected once. Trimming pared 3 bases from V and 0 bases from J, leaving 8 bases between. Germline CDR1 is GTSNPN and CDR2 is SVGIG (reference sequence). This CDR3 is built from 13 residues. The sample was peripheral blood. The J gene is TRBJ1-2, the V gene TRBV30; D not certain. The TCR was taken from a human donor in a cohort sampled during active COVID-19. The CDR3: CAWRSGSNYGYTF. The CDR3 bases are TGTGCCTGGAGGTCCGGGTCTAACTATGGCTACACCTTC.